The following is a T cell receptor beta chain sequence with its context. Produced via immunoSEQ multiplex PCR; TCRdb's table is partial and in-frame only. The table lists 23,000 or so clones, 80% to 90% of them singletons. The CDR3 runs to 14 residues. V gave up 0 bases and J gave up 4 bases, with 9 bases separating them. The V gene's germline CDR1 is MNHEY and CDR2 SVGAGI. The record originates from a study of preoperative IRX-2 immunotherapy in early breast cancer. Treatment specified: preoperative locoregional IRX-2 cytokine immunotherapy. V gene TRBV6-5 combines with J gene TRBJ1-2, with a tentative D call TRBD1 (6 bases). The sequenced sample was tumor tissue, obtained after IRX-2 immunotherapy. The receptor was derived from a human donor with breast cancer. In DNA, the CDR3 is TGTGCCAGCAGTTACTCGGGGGGGCTCTATGGCTACACCTTC. Translating gives CASSYSGGLYGYTF.